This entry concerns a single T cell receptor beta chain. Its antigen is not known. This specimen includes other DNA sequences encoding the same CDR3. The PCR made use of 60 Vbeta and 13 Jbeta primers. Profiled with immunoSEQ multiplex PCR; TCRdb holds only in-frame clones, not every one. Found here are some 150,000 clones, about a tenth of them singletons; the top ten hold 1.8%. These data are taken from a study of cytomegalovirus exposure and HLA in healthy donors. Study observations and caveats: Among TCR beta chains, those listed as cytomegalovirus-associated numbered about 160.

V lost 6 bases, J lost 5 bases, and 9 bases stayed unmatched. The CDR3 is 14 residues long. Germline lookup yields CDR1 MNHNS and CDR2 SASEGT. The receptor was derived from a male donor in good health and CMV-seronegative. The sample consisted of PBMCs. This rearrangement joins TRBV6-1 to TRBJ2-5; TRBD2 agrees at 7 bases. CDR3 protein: CASSETGGGETQYF. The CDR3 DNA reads TGTGCCAGCAGCGAGACGGGGGGAGGGGAGACCCAGTACTTC.